The clone carrying this TCR beta chain was observed many times. The antigen is not known. Trimming took 3 bases from V and 5 from J, leaving 13 bases between them. Germline V gene sequence: CDR1 KGHSH, CDR2 LQKENI. CDR3 size: 14 residues. This entry comes from a study of regulatory T cells in long-lasting Graves disease. Points from the study as a whole: Preferential use of TRBV28, TRBJ1-2 and TRBJ2-5 was seen in persistent disease.

Researchers made TCR beta libraries by using iRepertoire HTBI primers and running Arm-PCR on CDR3 regions. TCRdb re-called the multiplex PCR reads with MiXCR, one entry per CDR3 protein. This table holds approximately 400,000 distinct CDR3 sequences, 15% to 17% found once. Indicated time point: newly diagnosed GD, antithyroid drugs for less than 3 months. Isolated PBMC RNA provided the starting material for the TCR library. EDTA tubes held 9 to 10 milliliters of peripheral blood from each patient. The chain joins TRBV18 to TRBJ1-1, with D possibly TRBD1 on 6 matching bases. The TCR was taken from a female donor with Graves disease. The specimen comprised peripheral blood mononuclear cells (PBMCs), sampled at new diagnosis, from a patient treated with antithyroid drugs. The CDR3 region has the DNA TGTGCCAGCTCACCGGGGGGCGCGTGGACTGAAGCTTTCTTT. Its translation is CASSPGGAWTEAFF.